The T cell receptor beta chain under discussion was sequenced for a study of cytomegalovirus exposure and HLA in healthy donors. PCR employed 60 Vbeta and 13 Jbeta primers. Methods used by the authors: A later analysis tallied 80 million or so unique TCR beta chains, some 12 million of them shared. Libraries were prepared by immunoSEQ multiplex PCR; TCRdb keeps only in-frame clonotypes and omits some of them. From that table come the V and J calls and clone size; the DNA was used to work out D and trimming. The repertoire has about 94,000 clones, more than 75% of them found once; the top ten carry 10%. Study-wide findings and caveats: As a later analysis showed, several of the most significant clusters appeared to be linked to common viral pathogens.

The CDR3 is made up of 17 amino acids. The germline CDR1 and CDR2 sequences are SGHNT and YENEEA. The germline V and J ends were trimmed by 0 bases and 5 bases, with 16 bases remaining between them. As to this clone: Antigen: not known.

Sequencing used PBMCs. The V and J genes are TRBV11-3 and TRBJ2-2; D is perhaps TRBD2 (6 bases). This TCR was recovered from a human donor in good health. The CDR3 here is CASSLDPAGRLTGELFF. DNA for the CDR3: TGTGCCAGCAGCTTAGATCCGGCAGGGAGGTTGACCGGGGAGCTGTTTTTT.